The source of this T cell receptor beta chain is a study of human T cells and chemical hapten exposure. Study information: Throughout a study of 20 to 25 weeks, patients underwent weekly scalp administration of diphenylcyclopropenone doses. Study findings and constraints: TCRs at high frequency, those above 1 in 1000, did not change with DPC sensitization.

This clonotype occurred a few times. No antigen is known for it. Attachment of unique molecular identifiers to individual cDNA molecules was performed in the library. TCRdb redid the calling of the RACE reads with MiXCR, one entry per CDR3 protein. Of a few hundred thousand distinct CDR3 sequences listed, 4.5% to 5.5% are singletons. Trimming took 3 bases from V and 1 from J; bases not matched to a gene: 8. Per germline, CDR1 MGHRA and CDR2 YSYEKL. The CDR3 spans 16 residues. Described time point: pre-sensitization, week 0. Treatment reported: therapeutic diphenylcyclopropenone sensitization with weekly scalp DPC.

This specimen consisted of whole blood, obtained in connection with sensitization to the hapten diphenylcyclopropenone (DPC). This chain connects TRBV4-1 to TRBJ1-2; TRBD1 matches 7 bases. This TCR derives from a woman in her late teens or twenties with alopecia areata. Some clones in this sample may be carry-over from other donors' samples. CDR3: CASSQIYRGNNYGYTF. CDR3 sequence (DNA): TGCGCCAGCAGCCAGATTTACAGGGGTAATAACTATGGCTACACCTTC.